The T cell receptor (beta chain) described here comes from a study of blood T cell repertoires in COVID-19. Study details: Sources were T cells, B-cell-depleted T cells, or PBMCs; the material itself was cDNA or gDNA.

In the source study's methods: Nucleated cell number was recorded as an estimate derived from reference gene primer amplification. TCRdb's table, derived via immunoSEQ multiplex PCR, lists solely in-frame clones and lacks some. V and J calls and clone size come straight from that table; D and trimming were deduced from the DNA. The sample holds about 100,000 clones, over 65% seen once. CDR1 and CDR2 (germline): LNHDA, SQIVND (reference sequence). V was cut by 3 bases and J by 4 bases, with 12 bases left in between. The CDR3 loop spans 15 amino acids. The clonotype originates from a human donor in a cohort sampled during active COVID-19. The specimen was peripheral blood. The gene calls are TRBV19 and TRBJ1-4; TRBD1 is a possible D gene (5 bases). This CDR3 is CASSIQTVGNEKLFF. The CDR3 DNA reads as TGTGCCAGTAGTATTCAGACAGTAGGTAATGAAAAACTGTTTTTT. The full variable domain, in which reference TRBV19 and TRBJ1-4 provide the parts outside the CDR3, is DGGITQSPKYLFRKEGQNVTLSCEQNLNHDAMYWYRQDPGQGLRLIYYSQIVNDFQKGDIAEGYSVSREKKESFPLTVTSAQKNPTAFYLCASSIQTVGNEKLFFGSGTQLSVL.